This T cell receptor beta chain came from a study of cytomegalovirus exposure and HLA in healthy donors. Study-wide results and limits: A later look showed TCR association rates differing by HLA locus, highest for DRB1 and lowest for HLA-C.

PCR primers comprised 60 Vbeta and 13 Jbeta primers. The data were produced by immunoSEQ multiplex PCR, yet TCRdb's version contains in-frame clones alone and is incomplete. This sample contains approximately 58,000 clones. V shed 5 bases and J 4 bases; nucleotides not matched to a gene: 17. Germline CDR1 is LNHDA and CDR2 is SQIVND (reference sequence). This CDR3 region has 18 residues. As to this clone: What it binds is not known.

The rearrangement links TRBV19 to TRBJ1-1, with TRBD1 matching 9 bases. The clonotype comes from a man aged 25-40 years in good health and CMV-seropositive. The sequenced material came from PBMCs. In DNA, the CDR3 is TGTGCCAGTAGTTGGGGGGCCCCTACCGGGACAGGGAGCACTGAAGCTTTCTTT. Translated, it gives CASSWGAPTGTGSTEAFF.